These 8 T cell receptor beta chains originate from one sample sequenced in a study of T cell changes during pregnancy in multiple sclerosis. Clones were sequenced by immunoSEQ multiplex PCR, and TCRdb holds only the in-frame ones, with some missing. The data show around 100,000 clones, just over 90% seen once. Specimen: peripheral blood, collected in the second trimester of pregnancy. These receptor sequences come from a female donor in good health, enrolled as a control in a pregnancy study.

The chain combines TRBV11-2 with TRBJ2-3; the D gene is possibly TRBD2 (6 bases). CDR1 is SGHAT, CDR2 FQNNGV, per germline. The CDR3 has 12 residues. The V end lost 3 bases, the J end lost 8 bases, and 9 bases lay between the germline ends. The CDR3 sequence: CASSFQGGTQYF. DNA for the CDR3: TGTGCCAGCAGCTTCCAGGGAGGTACGCAGTATTTT.

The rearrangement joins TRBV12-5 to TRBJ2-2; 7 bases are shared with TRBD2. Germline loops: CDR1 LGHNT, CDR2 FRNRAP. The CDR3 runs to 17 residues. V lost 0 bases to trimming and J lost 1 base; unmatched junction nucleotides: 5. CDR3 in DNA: TGTGCTAGTGGTTTGGTATGGGAGGGTAGGAACACCGGGGAGCTGTTTTTT. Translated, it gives CASGLVWEGRNTGELFF.

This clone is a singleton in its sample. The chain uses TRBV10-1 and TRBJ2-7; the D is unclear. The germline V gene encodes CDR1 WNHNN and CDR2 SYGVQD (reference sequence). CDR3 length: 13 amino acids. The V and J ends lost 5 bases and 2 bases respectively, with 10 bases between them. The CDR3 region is CASSRDGAYEQYF. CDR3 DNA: TGCGCCAGCAGTCGCGACGGAGCCTACGAGCAGTACTTC.

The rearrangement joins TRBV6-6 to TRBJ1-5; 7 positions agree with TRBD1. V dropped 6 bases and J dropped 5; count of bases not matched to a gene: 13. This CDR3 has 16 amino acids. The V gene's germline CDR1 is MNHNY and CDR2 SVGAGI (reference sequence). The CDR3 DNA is TGTGCCAGCAGCCGATTGACAGGGCCCAAGGATCAGCCCCAGCATTTT. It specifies CASSRLTGPKDQPQHF.

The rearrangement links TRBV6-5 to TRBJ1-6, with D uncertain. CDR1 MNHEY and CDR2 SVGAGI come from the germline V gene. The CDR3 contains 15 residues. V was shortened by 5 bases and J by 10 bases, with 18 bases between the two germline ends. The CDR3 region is CASSLKLDFYSPLHF. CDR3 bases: TGTGCCAGCAGTCTTAAGCTAGATTTTTACTCACCCCTCCACTTT.

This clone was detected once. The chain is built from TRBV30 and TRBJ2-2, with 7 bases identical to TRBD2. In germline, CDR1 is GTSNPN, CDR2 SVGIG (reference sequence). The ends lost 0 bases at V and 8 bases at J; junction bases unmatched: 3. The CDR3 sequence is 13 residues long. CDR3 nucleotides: TGTGCCTGGAGTGTCCTAGCGGCGGGGGAGCTGTTTTTT. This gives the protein CAWSVLAAGELFF.

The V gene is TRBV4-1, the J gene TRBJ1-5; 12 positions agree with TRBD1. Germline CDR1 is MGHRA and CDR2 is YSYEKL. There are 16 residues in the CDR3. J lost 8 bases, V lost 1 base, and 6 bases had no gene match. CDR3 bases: TGCGCCAGCAGCCAAGGATTCGGGACAGGGGGCGAGCCCCAGCATTTT. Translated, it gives CASSQGFGTGGEPQHF.

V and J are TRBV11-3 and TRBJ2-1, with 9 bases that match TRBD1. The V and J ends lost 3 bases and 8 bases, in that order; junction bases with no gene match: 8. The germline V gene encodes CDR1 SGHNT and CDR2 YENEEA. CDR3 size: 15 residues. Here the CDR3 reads CASSLRTGVGDEQFF. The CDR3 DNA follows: TGTGCCAGCAGCTTGAGGACAGGGGTAGGGGATGAGCAGTTCTTC.